The 20 T cell receptor beta chains reported below all come from one sample, sequenced in a study of T cell repertoires in cytomegalovirus infection. The antigens these receptors bind are not known. TCRdb reprocessed the reads with MiXCR, giving one entry per CDR3 protein. The sample contains more than 110,000 distinct CDR3 sequences, over 25% of which appear only once. Sequenced material: CD8+ T cells from cultured PBMCs, taken from culture after CMV antigen stimulation. Receptors were obtained from a human donor in good health (CMV status not recorded). Some clones in this sample may be carry-over from other donors' samples.

The chain recombines TRBV4-1 with TRBJ1-2; possible D gene TRBD1, 6 bases. The CDR3 loop spans 14 amino acids. V gave up 0 bases and J gave up 6 bases, with 11 bases separating them. Germline V CDR1 and CDR2: MGHRA, YSYEKL. CDR3 in amino acids: CASSQDPGGDGYTF. Here the CDR3 DNA reads TGCGCCAGCAGCCAAGATCCCGGGGGCGATGGCTACACCTTC.

The chain employs TRBV20-1 and TRBJ2-1, with TRBD2 as a possible D gene (6 bases). CDR1 is DFQATT and CDR2 is SNEGSKA in the germline V gene (reference sequence). The CDR3 is 15 residues long. With 0 bases removed from V and 3 bases from J, the gap between germline ends came to 12 bases. This CDR3 is CSARDNSGDYNEQFF. The CDR3 nucleotides are TGCAGTGCTAGAGATAATAGCGGCGACTACAATGAGCAGTTCTTC.

In its sample, this clonotype was seen many times. The rearrangement links TRBV12-3 or TRBV12-4 to TRBJ1-1; 9 nucleotides match TRBD1. The CDR3 length is 15 residues. V shed 4 bases and J 0 bases; nucleotides not matched to a gene: 3. The CDR3 is CASSSGQGMNTEAFF. The DNA for the CDR3 is TGTGCCAGCAGTTCTGGACAGGGGATGAACACTGAAGCTTTCTTT.

This chain links TRBV19 with TRBJ2-3; TRBD2 is a possible D gene (7 bases). The CDR3 is 16 amino acids. In germline, CDR1 is LNHDA, CDR2 SQIVND (reference sequence). V lost 3 bases and J lost 4, with 17 bases in between. CDR3: CASSISGGGLSDTQYF. CDR3 coding DNA: TGTGCCAGTAGTATCTCGGGCGGGGGCTTATCAGATACGCAGTATTTT.

The V gene is TRBV29-1, the J gene TRBJ1-1; D is undetermined. This CDR3 comprises 13 residues. The V and J ends lost 5 bases and 1 base respectively, with 11 bases between them. Germline loops: CDR1 SQVTM, CDR2 ANQGSEA. The CDR3 loop reads CSVLLEANTEAFF. The CDR3 DNA reads TGCAGCGTTTTGTTGGAGGCGAACACTGAAGCTTTCTTT.

A remark on this clonotype: Compared with germline, one end of the junction differs, possibly owing to a read error. The chain employs TRBV9 and TRBJ2-1, with TRBD1 identical over 7 bases. This CDR3 region has 15 residues. Germline values: CDR1 SGDLS, CDR2 YYNGEE. CDR3 sequence: CVSSVGGSSYNEQFF. CDR3 coding DNA: TGTGTCAGCAGCGTAGGGGGCTCATCCTACAATGAGCAGTTCTTC.

This clonotype has a count of ten or more. The chain carries TRBV19 and TRBJ2-7; no definite D call. Germline V gene data show CDR1 as LNHDA and CDR2 as SQIVND (reference sequence). V lost 3 bases and J lost 3, with 6 bases in between. There are 12 residues in the CDR3. The CDR3 loop is CASSMDGYEQYF. DNA of the CDR3: TGTGCCAGTAGTATGGACGGCTACGAGCAGTACTTC.

This clonotype turned up a few times. The rearrangement joins TRBV7-3 to TRBJ2-1, with 9 bases matching TRBD2. V gave up 2 bases and J gave up 8 bases; unmatched junction bases: 7. Looked up from germline, CDR1 is SGHTA and CDR2 is FQGTGA. The CDR3 extends over 15 amino acids. CDR3 sequence (DNA): TGTGCCAGCAGCTTAGGGGCTAGCGGGGTAGATGAGCAGTTCTTC. This translates into CASSLGASGVDEQFF.

A few counts support this clonotype. The gene calls are TRBV11-2 and TRBJ2-3; D is perhaps TRBD2 (7 bases). From germline, CDR1 is SGHAT and CDR2 FQNNGV. V was trimmed by 3 bases and J by 4 bases, leaving 11 bases between them. The CDR3 consists of 14 residues. The CDR3 sequence is CASSFGGASDTQYF. CDR3 DNA sequence: TGTGCCAGCAGCTTTGGGGGGGCGTCAGATACGCAGTATTTT. Drawing the rest from reference TRBV11-2 and TRBJ2-3, the complete variable domain is EAGVAQSPRYKIIEKRQSVAFWCNPISGHATLYWYQQILGQGPKLLIQFQNNGVVDDSQLPKDRFSAERLKGVDSTLKIQPAKLEDSAVYLCASSFGGASDTQYFGPGTRLTVL.

The table lists this clonotype with many counts. V and J are TRBV7-8 and TRBJ1-2; possible D gene TRBD1, 5 bases. V gave up 1 base and J gave up 2 bases, with 11 bases separating them. This CDR3 comprises 15 residues. CDR1 SGHVS and CDR2 FQNEAQ come from the germline V gene. The CDR3 DNA is TGTGCCAGCAGCTTAGGTCCGGGGGAGAACTATGGCTACACCTTC. The encoded protein is CASSLGPGENYGYTF.

The V and J genes are TRBV12-3 or TRBV12-4 and TRBJ2-2; D is perhaps TRBD1 or TRBD2 (5 bases each). This CDR3 is 15 amino acids long. The V end was cut by 6 bases, the J end by 5 bases, with 16 bases between. Written as DNA, the CDR3 is TGTGCCAGCAGGCTGGGACCTCTGCCGACCGGGGAGCTGTTTTTT. This gives the protein CASRLGPLPTGELFF.

This chain connects TRBV13 to TRBJ1-1, with 7 bases lining up with TRBD1. CDR3 length equals 14 residues. V was clipped by 5 bases and J by 3 bases; unmatched bases: 6. Germline V gene lookup returns CDR1 PRHDT and CDR2 FYEKMQ (reference sequence). CDR3 residues: CASSTQTGDTEAFF. The CDR3, as DNA: TGTGCCAGCAGCACGCAAACAGGGGACACTGAAGCTTTCTTT.

There are a few counts of this clonotype. The J gene is TRBJ1-6, the V gene TRBV7-9, with no clear D. Germline V CDR1 and CDR2: SEHNR, FQNEAQ (reference sequence). This CDR3 comprises 13 residues. V lost 10 bases to trimming and J lost 10 bases, with 17 bases between them. In DNA form, the CDR3 reads TGTGCCATTTCGTCGACGTCGGGCTCACCCCTCCACTTT. Translated, it gives CAISSTSGSPLHF.

Comments on this clonotype: One junction end disagrees with the germline gene, perhaps due to a read error. The chain links TRBV5-3 to TRBJ2-5, with 10 bases lining up with TRBD2. TRBV5-3 carries the ORF label, with uncertain function. The CDR3 length is 14 residues. Written as DNA, the CDR3 is TGTGCCAGCAGCTTGAGCGGGGGGGCAGAGACCCAGTACTTC. Its protein is CASSLSGGAETQYF.

This clonotype was counted only a few times. V is TRBV7-8 and J is TRBJ1-3; D remains ambiguous. CDR3 length: 16 amino acids. Germline values: CDR1 SGHVS, CDR2 FQNEAQ. V was trimmed by 5 bases and J by 0 bases, leaving 14 bases between them. The CDR3 here is CASSPSGLSSGNTIYF. As DNA, the CDR3 is TGTGCCAGCAGCCCGAGTGGACTATCCTCTGGAAACACCATATATTTT.

This chain joins TRBV28 and TRBJ1-2; perhaps TRBD1 as D (5 bases). The V and J ends lost 7 bases and 4 bases respectively, with 16 bases between them. Per germline, CDR1 MDHEN and CDR2 SYDVKM. The CDR3 extends over 14 amino acids. CDR3 sequence: CASTLRAGSYGYTF. In DNA form, the CDR3 reads TGTGCCAGCACCCTTCGAGCAGGGAGCTATGGCTACACCTTC.

This clonotype was detected a few times. The chain combines TRBV2 with TRBJ1-1; possibly TRBD1 for D (5 bases). Trimming removed 3 bases at V and 6 bases at J, with 14 bases between. The germline gives CDR1 SNHLY, CDR2 FYNNEI. This CDR3 region has 14 residues. The CDR3 DNA reads as TGTGCCAGCAGTGATTGGCAGGGCAGCGCTGAAGCTTTCTTT. Its translation: CASSDWQGSAEAFF.

The table lists this clonotype with many counts. The chain is built from TRBV13 and TRBJ2-7; the D gene is possibly TRBD1 (6 bases). CDR1 is PRHDT and CDR2 is FYEKMQ in the germline V gene (reference sequence). The length of the CDR3 is 14 residues. The V gene lost 5 bases and the J gene lost 0 bases, with 11 bases spanning the gap. In DNA, the CDR3 is TGTGCCAGCAGCCCACAGGGTCACTCCTACGAGCAGTACTTC. Translated: CASSPQGHSYEQYF.

V usage is TRBV6-6 and J usage is TRBJ1-5; D unclear. The length of the CDR3 is 15 residues. V gave up 2 bases and J gave up 5 bases, with 13 bases separating them. The germline CDR1 and CDR2 sequences are MNHNY and SVGAGI (reference sequence). CDR3 loop: CASSYGAFSDQPQHF. CDR3 DNA sequence: TGTGCCAGCAGTTACGGCGCCTTCTCCGATCAGCCCCAGCATTTT.

CDR3 region: CASSGPASGGGETQYF. The CDR3 nucleotides read TGTGCCAGCAGCGGCCCGGCTAGCGGGGGCGGGGAGACCCAGTACTTC. V gene TRBV9 combines with J gene TRBJ2-5; TRBD2 aligns across 10 bases. Trimming cost V 3 bases and J 5 bases; bases outside gene matches: 10. The CDR3 is 16 amino acids. Germline values: CDR1 SGDLS, CDR2 YYNGEE.